This TCR beta chain originates from a study of blood T cell repertoires in COVID-19. Study at large: From the United States, Italy and Spain came samples of acute and convalescent COVID-19. PBMCs, B-cell-depleted T cells, or T cells provided the cDNA or gDNA that made up the material.

As handled by the study authors: The authors estimated nucleated cell counts from reference gene primer amplification. This table comes from immunoSEQ multiplex PCR, and its TCRdb copy is limited to in-frame clones, with some not included. Clone size and the V and J calls come from that table; the DNA yielded D and trimming. Seen here are roughly 76,000 clones, 80% to 90% observed once, and the top ten hold under 13%. The ends lost 1 base at V and 8 bases at J; junction bases unmatched: 9. CDR3 length: 15 residues. The germline V gene encodes CDR1 MGHRA and CDR2 YSYEKL. This chain joins TRBV4-1 and TRBJ1-2, with 8 bases matching TRBD1. Sequencing was performed on peripheral blood. The receptor was derived from a young woman with acute or convalescent COVID-19. CDR3 residues: CASSQVPQGAGGYTF. The CDR3 DNA follows: TGCGCCAGCAGCCAAGTCCCCCAGGGGGCAGGGGGCTACACCTTC.